The rows below give T cell receptor beta chains drawn from one sample of a study of radiotherapy plus CTLA-4 blockade in lung cancer. Assay used: immunoSEQ multiplex PCR; TCRdb lists only in-frame clones, some missing. The sample lists just under 60,000 clones, just over 75% occurring once. Sequenced material: peripheral blood, taken from a patient treated with radiotherapy plus ipilimumab. These receptors came from a human donor with non-small cell lung cancer who had a partial response to radiotherapy plus ipilimumab. The CDR3 runs from the conserved cysteine through the conserved F or W. Each record gives: CDR3 DNA, CDR3 protein, V gene, D gene, J gene, clone size. D genes are given only for firm matches. Not all rows give a size; the values are once, few, many and, for expanded clones, a class.

TGTGCCAGCAGCTCCGGACAGAATAGCAATCAGCCCCAGCATTTT,CASSSGQNSNQPQHF,TRBV11-2,NA,TRBJ1-5,NA
TGTGCCAGCACCCGGGGGGGGGAAGAGACCCAGTACTTC,CASTRGGEETQYF,TRBV7-9,TRBD2,TRBJ2-5,once
TGTGCCAGTAGGGACGGACAGGGGATTTCACCCCTCCACTTT,CASRDGQGISPLHF,TRBV19,TRBD1,TRBJ1-6,NA
TGTGCCAGCACCGAAGGACAGGGGTATCAGCCCCAGCATTTT,CASTEGQGYQPQHF,TRBV6-1,TRBD1,TRBJ1-5,few
TGTGCCAGCAGCTTGGGGGCTAGCGGGGCTCAAGAGACCCAGTACTTC,CASSLGASGAQETQYF,TRBV5-4,TRBD2,TRBJ2-5,NA
TGTGCCAGTAGTATGGACAGGGTAGGAGCTGAAGCTTTCTTT,CASSMDRVGAEAFF,TRBV19,TRBD1,TRBJ1-1,NA
TGTGCCAGCAGGAGAGGTGGCAGCTTCTCTGGAAACACCATATATTTT,CASRRGGSFSGNTIYF,TRBV6-4,NA,TRBJ1-3,NA
TGTGCCATTGGCGGGGGGGGCGCAGATACGCAGTATTTT,CAIGGGGADTQYF,TRBV10-3,TRBD2,TRBJ2-3,once
TGTGCCAGCAGGGAGGGGGCATTGCAAGAGACCCAGTACTTC,CASREGALQETQYF,TRBV2,NA,TRBJ2-5,NA
TGTGCCAGCAGCCAAGATTCAGGGAATAATTCACCCCTCCACTTT,CASSQDSGNNSPLHF,TRBV14,NA,TRBJ1-6,NA
TGTGCCAGCAGTTACTCGCGGGATACGCAGTATTTT,CASSYSRDTQYF,TRBV6-5,NA,TRBJ2-3,NA
TGTGCCAGCAGACCGGGACAGGGGGACTCTGGGGCCAACGTCCTGACTTTC,CASRPGQGDSGANVLTF,TRBV13,TRBD1,TRBJ2-6,NA
TGTGCCAGCCCGGGGGGGGCAGATACGCAGTATTTT,CASPGGADTQYF,TRBV21-1,NA,TRBJ2-3,few
TGCAGTGCTAGCGCTCAGTTATTT,CSASAQLF,TRBV20-1,NA,TRBJ1-1,NA
TGTGCCAGCAGCCCCGCGGACAGGGTCTACGAGCAGTACTTC,CASSPADRVYEQYF,TRBV7-2,TRBD1,TRBJ2-7,NA
TGTGCCAGCAGCTGGCCCGGGACAAGCGGCACCGGGGAGCTGTTTTTT,CASSWPGTSGTGELFF,TRBV5-4,NA,TRBJ2-2,NA
TGTGCCAGCAGCGGACTGGGGGGACAGGGGAGCCCCGGGGAGCTGTTTTTT,CASSGLGGQGSPGELFF,TRBV9,TRBD1,TRBJ2-2,NA
TGTGCCAGCAGCTTGACAGCATCGGGCACAGATACGCAGTATTTT,CASSLTASGTDTQYF,TRBV5-6,NA,TRBJ2-3,NA
TGTGCCAGCAGTTCTGACAGGGCAAGGGGAAACACCATATATTTT,CASSSDRARGNTIYF,TRBV5-4,TRBD1,TRBJ1-3,NA
TGTGCCAGCTCACCTCCAGGCAAAAAGGATGGCTACACCTTC,CASSPPGKKDGYTF,TRBV18,NA,TRBJ1-2,few
TGTGCCAGCAGCACCATAGCGGGGGCCCCTTCCGGGGAGCTGTTTTTT,CASSTIAGAPSGELFF,TRBV21-1,NA,TRBJ2-2,once
TGTGCCAGCAGGGCGCTGGGACAGGGCACAGATACGCAGTATTTT,CASRALGQGTDTQYF,TRBV5-6,TRBD1,TRBJ2-3,NA
TGTGCCAGCAGCGACCTTGACAGGTTTAACACTGAAGCTTTCTTT,CASSDLDRFNTEAFF,TRBV11-3,NA,TRBJ1-1,once
TGTGCCAGCAGCAGACAGGGGGAATTTACCGGGGAGCTGTTTTTT,CASSRQGEFTGELFF,TRBV6-1,TRBD1,TRBJ2-2,once
TGTGCCAGCAGCGACCCCCAGGGAATCTCCGGAAACACCATATATTTT,CASSDPQGISGNTIYF,TRBV6-6,NA,TRBJ1-3,NA
TGTGCCAGCAGTCCCCTGGGGACAGGGGGTAGGAGGGACTATGGCTACACCTTC,CASSPLGTGGRRDYGYTF,TRBV27,TRBD1,TRBJ1-2,NA
TGCGCCAGCAGCCAAAAAGTAGCGGGGGGGCCAGAGACCCAGTACTTC,CASSQKVAGGPETQYF,TRBV4-3,TRBD2,TRBJ2-5,once
TGTGCCAGCAGCTTAGGAAGGCCACCGCAGGGGCGCAGAGCCGCTGAAGCTTTCTTT,CASSLGRPPQGRRAAEAFF,TRBV7-2,NA,TRBJ1-1,NA
TGTGCCAGCACCGGGACAGGGGTCACTGAAGCTTTCTTT,CASTGTGVTEAFF,TRBV25-1,TRBD1,TRBJ1-1,NA
TGTGCCAGCAGAGGGACAGCCTTGAACACTGAAGCTTTCTTT,CASRGTALNTEAFF,TRBV2,TRBD1,TRBJ1-1,NA
TGCGCCAGCAGTGAGTCAGGGAGTGATTCACCCCTCCACTTT,CASSESGSDSPLHF,TRBV10-1,NA,TRBJ1-6,NA
TGTGCCAGCAGCGCGACAGGGGCCGAGCAGTACTTC,CASSATGAEQYF,TRBV27,TRBD1,TRBJ2-7,NA
TGTGCCAGCAGGACCGGGACAGGGTCCACTAATGAAAAACTGTTTTTT,CASRTGTGSTNEKLFF,TRBV5-5,TRBD1,TRBJ1-4,NA
TGTGCCAGCAGCCCGCCGGGTCTAGCGGGGAGCACCGGGGAGCTGTTTTTT,CASSPPGLAGSTGELFF,TRBV9,TRBD2,TRBJ2-2,NA
TGTGCCAGCAGCTTGGCGAGGGTGAGCACAGATACGCAGTATTTT,CASSLARVSTDTQYF,TRBV5-6,NA,TRBJ2-3,NA
TGTGCCAGCAGCGGGACTAGCGGGGAGCTTACGCAGTATTTT,CASSGTSGELTQYF,TRBV9,TRBD2,TRBJ2-3,few
TGTGCCAGCAGTTATACGACAGGGGTTAATTCACCCCTCCACTTT,CASSYTTGVNSPLHF,TRBV6-5,TRBD1,TRBJ1-6,NA
TGTGCCAGCAGTGCGGACAGGGGACGTGACATTCAGTACTTC,CASSADRGRDIQYF,TRBV6-1,TRBD1,TRBJ2-4,NA
TGTGCCAGTGAGACAGTAGCTTTTTCTTGGAATCAGCCCCAGCATTTT,CASETVAFSWNQPQHF,TRBV19,NA,TRBJ1-5,NA
TGTGCCAGCAGCCAACCAGGGGCCCTGTATGGCTACACCTTC,CASSQPGALYGYTF,TRBV4-2,NA,TRBJ1-2,NA
TGTGCCAGCAGCCAGGAGCGGTTACAAGAGACCCAGTACTTC,CASSQERLQETQYF,TRBV5-6,NA,TRBJ2-5,NA
TGTGCCAGCAGTGAAGGGAGGGGGCTTGGCTACACCTTC,CASSEGRGLGYTF,TRBV6-1,TRBD1,TRBJ1-2,NA
TGTGCCAGCACCTCGGGGGGGCAGGGTCTGATTGAGCAGTTCTTC,CASTSGGQGLIEQFF,TRBV11-2,TRBD2,TRBJ2-1,NA
TGTGCCCGACGGACAGGGGGCTGGGGTGAGCAGTTCTTC,CARRTGGWGEQFF,TRBV30,TRBD1,TRBJ2-1,NA
TGTGCCAGCAGCGTAGTAAGAGGCGGGGGAGGCACCGGGGAGCCGTTTTTT,CASSVVRGGGGTGEPFF,TRBV9,TRBD2,TRBJ2-2,NA
TGTGCCACCAGCAGAGACCTACTAGCGGGGAAAGGAGATACGCAGTATTTT,CATSRDLLAGKGDTQYF,TRBV15,TRBD2,TRBJ2-3,NA
TGTGCCAGCAGGAACCCGGGACTAGCGGGGGGAGTCGGTACAGATACGCAGTATTTT,CASRNPGLAGGVGTDTQYF,TRBV4-2,TRBD2,TRBJ2-3,NA
TGTGCCAGCAGCCCCGGGACAGGGGCTCTCGAGCAGTACTTC,CASSPGTGALEQYF,TRBV5-6,TRBD1,TRBJ2-7,NA
TGTGCCAGTAGTATTTCCCGCGGGAACACAGATACGCAGTATTTT,CASSISRGNTDTQYF,TRBV19,NA,TRBJ2-3,NA
TGTGCCAGCAGCTTACCGCGCAAGGGGGCGCGGACTTTCTTT,CASSLPRKGARTFF,TRBV7-9,TRBD1,TRBJ1-1,NA
TGTGCCAGCAGGAGGACAGACTCCTACGAGCAGTACTTC,CASRRTDSYEQYF,TRBV14,NA,TRBJ2-7,NA
TGTGCCAGCAGCCAAGCACAGGGTGACGGGCCCCAGCATTTT,CASSQAQGDGPQHF,TRBV4-2,NA,TRBJ1-5,few
TGTGCCAGTAGTATAGATCCAGGCAGGCAGCCCCAGCATTTT,CASSIDPGRQPQHF,TRBV19,NA,TRBJ1-5,NA
TGTGCCAGCACCGCCCGGGACTACTACGAGCAGTACTTC,CASTARDYYEQYF,TRBV6-6,TRBD2,TRBJ2-7,few
TGCGCCAGCAGCTTGCGACAGGGTGGTTCACCCCTCCACTTT,CASSLRQGGSPLHF,TRBV5-1,TRBD1,TRBJ1-6,NA
TGTGCCAGTAGTATAAGACAGGGTGGCTACACCTTC,CASSIRQGGYTF,TRBV19,TRBD1,TRBJ1-2,NA
TGTGCCAGCAGCTTAGGAGAAAACACTGAAGCTTTCTTT,CASSLGENTEAFF,TRBV7-9,NA,TRBJ1-1,few
TGTGCCAGCAGCTCGGGACTAGCGGGGGGCATCTACGAGCAGTACTTC,CASSSGLAGGIYEQYF,TRBV11-2,TRBD2,TRBJ2-7,NA
TGTGCCAGCAGTCCCCCGGGGGTAGCGGGGACCCAGTACTTC,CASSPPGVAGTQYF,TRBV6-5,TRBD2,TRBJ2-5,NA
TGTGCCAGCAGTCAAGGTCCAAACTCTGGGGCCAACGTCCTGACTTTC,CASSQGPNSGANVLTF,TRBV2,NA,TRBJ2-6,NA